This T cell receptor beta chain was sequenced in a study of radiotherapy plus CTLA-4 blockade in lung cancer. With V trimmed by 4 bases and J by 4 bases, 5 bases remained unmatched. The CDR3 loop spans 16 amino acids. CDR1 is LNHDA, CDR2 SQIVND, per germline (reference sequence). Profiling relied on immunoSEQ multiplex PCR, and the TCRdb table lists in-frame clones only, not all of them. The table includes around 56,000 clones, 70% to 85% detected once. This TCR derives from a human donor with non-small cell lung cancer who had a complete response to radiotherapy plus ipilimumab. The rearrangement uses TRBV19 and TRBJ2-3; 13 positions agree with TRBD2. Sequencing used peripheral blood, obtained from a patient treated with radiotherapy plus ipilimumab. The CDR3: CASSTGTSGTPDTQYF. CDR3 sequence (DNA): TGTGCCAGTAGTACGGGGACTAGCGGGACTCCAGATACGCAGTATTTT.